Listed below are T cell receptor beta chains from one sample, sequenced in a study of T cells in Graves' hyperthyroidism and ophthalmopathy. One entry per CDR3 protein results from TCRdb running MiXCR on the multiplex PCR reads. The sample has approximately 420,000 distinct CDR3 sequences, about an eighth seen once; the top ten hold 5% to 6%. Sequencing was performed on blood. These receptors originate from a woman between 18 and 29 years old with Graves' hyperthyroidism. The conserved cysteine and the conserved F or W are not part of the CDR3 here.

v_call,j_call,cdr3_aa
TRBV29-1,TRBJ1-2,SVEGGQGDGYT
TRBV9,TRBJ2-7,ASSPTGGYLDEQY
TRBV19,TRBJ1-5,ASRYIVSTGLGQPQH
TRBV7-9,TRBJ2-5,ASSPLGQSETQY
TRBV20-1,TRBJ2-1,SANLGALETWGYNEQF
TRBV6-1,TRBJ1-4,ASSLRDTQEKLF
TRBV6-5,TRBJ2-2,ASSYSNRNTGELF
TRBV6-1,TRBJ1-6,ASSERPDFYLAPYNSPLH
TRBV7-3,TRBJ2-2,ASSLTRGPNTGELF
TRBV20-1,TRBJ2-5,SAGFGRPRVQETQY
TRBV4-1,TRBJ1-1,ASSQDGRPWNTEAF
TRBV4-1,TRBJ2-3,ASSRAGGFLDTQY
TRBV7-2,TRBJ1-2,ASSLVQGDYGYT
TRBV5-1,TRBJ2-7,ASTQNPGTYEQY
TRBV29-1,TRBJ2-3,TSGKGTDTQY
TRBV28,TRBJ2-7,ASSLAEISYEQY
TRBV6-2/TRBV6-3,TRBJ1-6,ASSYDRSPLH
TRBV28,TRBJ1-5,ASKFGGPGQPQH